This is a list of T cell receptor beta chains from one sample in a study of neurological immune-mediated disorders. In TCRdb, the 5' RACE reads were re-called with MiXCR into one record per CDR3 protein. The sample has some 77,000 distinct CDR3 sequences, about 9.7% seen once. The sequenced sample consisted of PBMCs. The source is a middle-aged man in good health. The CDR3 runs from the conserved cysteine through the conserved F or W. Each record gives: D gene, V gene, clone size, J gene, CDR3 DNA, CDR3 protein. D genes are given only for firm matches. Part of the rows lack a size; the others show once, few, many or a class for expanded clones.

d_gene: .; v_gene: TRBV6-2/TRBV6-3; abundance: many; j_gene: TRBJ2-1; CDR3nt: TGTGCCAGCAGCCCTCCAGGGGGGACCTACAATGAGCAGTTCTTC; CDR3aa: CASSPPGGTYNEQFF
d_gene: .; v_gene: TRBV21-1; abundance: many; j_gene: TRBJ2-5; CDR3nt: TGTGCCAGCAGCAACCCCCAAGAGACCCAGTACTTC; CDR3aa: CASSNPQETQYF
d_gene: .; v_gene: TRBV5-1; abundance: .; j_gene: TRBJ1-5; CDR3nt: TGCGCCAGCAGCTTGACGGGTCTACATAATCAGCCCCAGCATTTT; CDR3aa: CASSLTGLHNQPQHF
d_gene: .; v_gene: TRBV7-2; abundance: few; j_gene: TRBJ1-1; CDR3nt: TGTGCCAGCAGCAGGGTGGAGACTGAAGCTTTCTTT; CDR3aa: CASSRVETEAFF
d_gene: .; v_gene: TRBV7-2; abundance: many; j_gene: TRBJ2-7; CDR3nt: TGTGCCAGCACCCCCGGAGGAGTAGCGTCGCTTTACGAGCAGTACTTC; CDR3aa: CASTPGGVASLYEQYF
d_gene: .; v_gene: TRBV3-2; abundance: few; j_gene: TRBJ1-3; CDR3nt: TGTGCCAGCAGCCAAGATGGGGTCGGGACAACTGGAAACACCATATATTTT; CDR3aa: CASSQDGVGTTGNTIYF
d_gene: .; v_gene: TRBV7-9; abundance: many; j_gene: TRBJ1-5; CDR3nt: TGTGCCAGCAGTACGGACCCTCCAAATCAGCCCCAGCATTTT; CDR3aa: CASSTDPPNQPQHF
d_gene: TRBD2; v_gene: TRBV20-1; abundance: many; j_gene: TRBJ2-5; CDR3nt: TGCAGTGCTAGAAATCCACGGGGGGAAGAGACCCAGTACTTC; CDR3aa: CSARNPRGEETQYF
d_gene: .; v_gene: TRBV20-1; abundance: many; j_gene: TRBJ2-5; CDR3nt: TGCAGTGCTAGACCGCTTGGCCCAGACCAAGAGACCCAGTACTTC; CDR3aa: CSARPLGPDQETQYF
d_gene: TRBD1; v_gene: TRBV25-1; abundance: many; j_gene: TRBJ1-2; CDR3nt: TGTGCCAGCAGGGGAGCGGGACAGGGGGACTATGGCTACACCTTC; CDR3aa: CASRGAGQGDYGYTF
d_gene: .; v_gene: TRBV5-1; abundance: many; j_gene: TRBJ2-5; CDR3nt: TGCGCCAGCAGCCAGGAACGGGAGACCCAGTACTTC; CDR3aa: CASSQERETQYF
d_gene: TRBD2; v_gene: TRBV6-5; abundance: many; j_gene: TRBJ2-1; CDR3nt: TGTGCCAGCAGCCGACTAGCGGGGGGGCGAAATGAGCAGTTCTTC; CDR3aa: CASSRLAGGRNEQFF
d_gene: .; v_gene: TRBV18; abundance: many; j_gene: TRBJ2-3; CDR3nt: TGTGCCAGCTCACCCGGGTCGCCAGATACGCAGTATTTT; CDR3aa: CASSPGSPDTQYF
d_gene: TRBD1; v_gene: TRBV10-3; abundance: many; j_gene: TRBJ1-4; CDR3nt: TGTGCCATCAGTGAGTCGCAGGGGGCAGGTGAAAAACTGTTTTTT; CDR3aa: CAISESQGAGEKLFF
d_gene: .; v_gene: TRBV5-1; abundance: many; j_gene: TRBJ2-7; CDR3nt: TGCGCCAGCAGCTTTTTTAGCGGATCCTACGAGCAGTACTTC; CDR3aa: CASSFFSGSYEQYF
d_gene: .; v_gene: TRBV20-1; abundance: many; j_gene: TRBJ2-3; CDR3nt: TGCAGTGCCTGCCCGGAGGGAGCAGATACGCAGTATTTT; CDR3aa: CSACPEGADTQYF
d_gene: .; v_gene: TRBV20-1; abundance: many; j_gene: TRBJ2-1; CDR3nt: TGCAGTGCCAGGGGAGTCATCAATGAGCAGTTCTTC; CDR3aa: CSARGVINEQFF
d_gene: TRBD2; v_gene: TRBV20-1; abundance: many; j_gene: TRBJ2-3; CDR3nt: TGCAGTGCTACCCTGACTAGCGGGGGGCCCCCAGCGGCGGGGTATACGCAGTATTTT; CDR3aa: CSATLTSGGPPAAGYTQYF
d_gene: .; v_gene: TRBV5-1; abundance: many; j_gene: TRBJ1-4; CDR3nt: TGCGCCAGCAGCCAAAACGGGCTGGGTAACCCCGAAAAACTGTTTTTT; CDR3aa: CASSQNGLGNPEKLFF
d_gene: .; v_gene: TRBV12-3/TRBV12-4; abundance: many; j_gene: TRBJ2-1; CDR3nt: TGTGCCAGCAGTCCCGGGGGCCGGGGTCCCCACAATGAGCAGTTCTTC; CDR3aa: CASSPGGRGPHNEQFF
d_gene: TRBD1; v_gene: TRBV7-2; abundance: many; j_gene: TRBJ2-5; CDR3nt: TGTGCCAGCAGCTTAGGGACAGGGGCCAGCCGGGGGGCCCAGTACTTC; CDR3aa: CASSLGTGASRGAQYF
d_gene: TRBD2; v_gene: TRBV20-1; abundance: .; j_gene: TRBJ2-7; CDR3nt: TGCAGTGCTAGTTTATTAGCGGGAGGTATCCGTGGCGAGCAGTACTTC; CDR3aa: CSASLLAGGIRGEQYF
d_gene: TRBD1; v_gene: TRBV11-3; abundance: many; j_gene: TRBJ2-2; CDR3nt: TGTGCCAGCAGCTTGTCACAGGGGGCTAACGGGGAGCTGTTTTTT; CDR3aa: CASSLSQGANGELFF
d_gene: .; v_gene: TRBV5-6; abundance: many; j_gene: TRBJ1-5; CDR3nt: TGTGCCAGCAGCATTCAGGGGATTTCGGGGCAGCCCCAGCATTTT; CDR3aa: CASSIQGISGQPQHF
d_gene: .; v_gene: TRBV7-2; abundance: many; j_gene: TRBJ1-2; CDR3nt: TGTGCCAGCAGCTTAGGGCTAGGGCAGGGATATGGCTACACCTTC; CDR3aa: CASSLGLGQGYGYTF
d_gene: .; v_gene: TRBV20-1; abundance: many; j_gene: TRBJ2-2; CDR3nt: TGCAGTGCTAGAGATTGGAGGGTGAACACCGGGGAGCTGTTTTTT; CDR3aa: CSARDWRVNTGELFF
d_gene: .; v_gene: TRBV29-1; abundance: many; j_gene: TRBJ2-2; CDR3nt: TGCAGCGTTGGACAGGTCAACACCGGGGAGCTGTTTTTT; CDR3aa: CSVGQVNTGELFF
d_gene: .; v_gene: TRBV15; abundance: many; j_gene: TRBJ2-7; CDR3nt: TGTGCCACCAGCAGAGGATTCCTCAGCTACGAGCAGTACTTC; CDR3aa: CATSRGFLSYEQYF
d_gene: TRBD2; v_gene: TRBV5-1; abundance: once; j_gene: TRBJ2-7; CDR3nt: TGCGCCAGCAGCCTCCTAGCGGGAGGCGAGCAGTACTTC; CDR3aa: CASSLLAGGEQYF
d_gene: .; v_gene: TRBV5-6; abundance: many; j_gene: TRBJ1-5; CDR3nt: TGTGCCAGCAGCTTGGGAAGCCAGCCCCAGCATTTT; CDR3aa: CASSLGSQPQHF
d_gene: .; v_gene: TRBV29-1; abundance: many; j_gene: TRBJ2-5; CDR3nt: TGCAGCGTTAATCTCATATGGGATACAGGGACGCAAGAGACCCAGTACTTC; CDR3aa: CSVNLIWDTGTQETQYF
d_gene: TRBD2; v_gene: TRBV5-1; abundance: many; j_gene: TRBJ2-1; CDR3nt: TGCGCCAGCAGCACCGGGACTAGCGGGGTTAATGAGCAGTTCTTC; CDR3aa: CASSTGTSGVNEQFF
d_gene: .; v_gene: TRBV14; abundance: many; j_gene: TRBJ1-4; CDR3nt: TGTGCCAGCAGCCAAAGACAGTGGGGCGAAAAACTGTTTTTT; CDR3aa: CASSQRQWGEKLFF
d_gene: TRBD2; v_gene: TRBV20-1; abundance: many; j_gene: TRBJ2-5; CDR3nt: TGCAGTGCGGCGGGTAGCGGGGGTGAGACCCAGTACTTC; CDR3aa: CSAAGSGGETQYF
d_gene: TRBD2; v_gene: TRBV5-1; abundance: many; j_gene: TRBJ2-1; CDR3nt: TGCGCCAGCAGCGTACCCGGACTAGCGGGGGGCAATGAGCAGTTCTTC; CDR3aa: CASSVPGLAGGNEQFF
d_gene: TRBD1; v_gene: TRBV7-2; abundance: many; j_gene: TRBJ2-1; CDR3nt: TGTGCCAGCAGCTTATCCGGGACAGGGTTGGGTGAGCAGTTCTTC; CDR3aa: CASSLSGTGLGEQFF
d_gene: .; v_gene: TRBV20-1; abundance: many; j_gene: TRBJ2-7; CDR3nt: TGCAGTGCTCTGACAAATTCCTACGAGCAGTACTTC; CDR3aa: CSALTNSYEQYF
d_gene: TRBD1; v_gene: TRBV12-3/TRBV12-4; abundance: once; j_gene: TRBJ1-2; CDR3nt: TGTGCCAGCAGGGATACCGGGACAGGGTGCTTTTTCGGCTACACCTTC; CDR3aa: CASRDTGTGCFFGYTF
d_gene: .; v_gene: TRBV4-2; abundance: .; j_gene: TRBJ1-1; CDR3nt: TGTGCCAGCAGCCAAGAGGAAGGGAGGCCTGAAGCTTTCTTT; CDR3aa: CASSQEEGRPEAFF
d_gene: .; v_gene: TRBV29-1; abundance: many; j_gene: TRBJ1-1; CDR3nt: TGCAGCGTTGAAGAATACGGGGGCTTCACTGAAGCTTTCTTT; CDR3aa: CSVEEYGGFTEAFF
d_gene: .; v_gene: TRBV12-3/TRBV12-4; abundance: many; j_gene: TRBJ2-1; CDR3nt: TGTGCCAGCAACTCGGGACGGGTCTTATACAATGAGCAGTTCTTC; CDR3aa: CASNSGRVLYNEQFF
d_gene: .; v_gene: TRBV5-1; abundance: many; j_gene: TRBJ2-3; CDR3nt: TGCGCCAGCAGCTTGGGAGTTTCCAGGGGCTTTACAGATACGCAGTATTTT; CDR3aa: CASSLGVSRGFTDTQYF
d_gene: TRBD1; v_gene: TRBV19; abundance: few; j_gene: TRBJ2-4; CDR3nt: TGTGCCAGTAGTATAGCAGGAGCGGGACAGGGGAATATGAGGAACATTCAGTACTTC; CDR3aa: CASSIAGAGQGNMRNIQYF
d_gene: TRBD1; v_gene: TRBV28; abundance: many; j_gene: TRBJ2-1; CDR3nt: TGTGCCAGCAGGTCACCGGGACAGGGGGCAAGTGAGCAGTTCTTC; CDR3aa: CASRSPGQGASEQFF
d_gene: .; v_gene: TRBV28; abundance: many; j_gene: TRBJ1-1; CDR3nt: TGTGCCAGCAGTTTTTACCGACTCGGGAACACTGAAGCTTTCTTT; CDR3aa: CASSFYRLGNTEAFF
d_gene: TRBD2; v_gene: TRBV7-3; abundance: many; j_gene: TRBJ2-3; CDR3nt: TGTGCCAGCAGCTTAACCGGGACTATCACAGATACGCAGTATTTT; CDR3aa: CASSLTGTITDTQYF
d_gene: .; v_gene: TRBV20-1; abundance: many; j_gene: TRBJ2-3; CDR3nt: TGCAGTGCCCGGGACGGCGAAGATACGCAGTATTTT; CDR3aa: CSARDGEDTQYF
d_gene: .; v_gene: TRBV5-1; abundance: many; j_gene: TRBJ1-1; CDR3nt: TGCGCCAGCAGCGCTGACGGCAACACTGAAGCTTTCTTT; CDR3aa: CASSADGNTEAFF
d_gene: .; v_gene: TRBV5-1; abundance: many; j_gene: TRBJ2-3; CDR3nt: TGCGCCAGCAGCTGGGGGGGCTATACGGCAGATACGCAGTATTTT; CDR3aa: CASSWGGYTADTQYF
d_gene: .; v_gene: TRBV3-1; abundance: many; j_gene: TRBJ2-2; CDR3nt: TGTGCCAGCAGCCAAGTGGGTTGGCAGGGGAGGAACACCGGGGAGCTGTTTTTT; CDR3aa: CASSQVGWQGRNTGELFF
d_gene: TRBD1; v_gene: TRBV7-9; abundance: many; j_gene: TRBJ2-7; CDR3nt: TGTGCCAGCAGCACTGGGACAGCCTACGAGCAGTACTTC; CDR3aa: CASSTGTAYEQYF
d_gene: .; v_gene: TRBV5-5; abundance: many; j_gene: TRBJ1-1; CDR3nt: TGTGCCAGCAGCTTGGTTGCGGGAGTCAATGGAGCTTTCTTT; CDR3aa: CASSLVAGVNGAFF
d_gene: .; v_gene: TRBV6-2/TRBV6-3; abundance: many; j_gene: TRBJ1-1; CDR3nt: TGTGCCAGCAGCAAATACAGGGAGGACACTGAAGCTTTCTTT; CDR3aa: CASSKYREDTEAFF
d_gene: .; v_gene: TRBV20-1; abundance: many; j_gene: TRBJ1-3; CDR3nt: TGCAGTGCTAGGGGGTCTGGGCAGCACTCTGGAAACACCATATATTTT; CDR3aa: CSARGSGQHSGNTIYF
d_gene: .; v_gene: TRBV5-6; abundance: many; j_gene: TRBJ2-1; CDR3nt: TGTGCCAGCAGCTTTTTCGGAGGCCGGAAGTTCTTC; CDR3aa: CASSFFGGRKFF
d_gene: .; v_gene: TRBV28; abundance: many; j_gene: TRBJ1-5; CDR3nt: TGTGCCAGCAGCCCTCACGAAGCGGGGAATCAGCCCCAGCATTTT; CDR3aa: CASSPHEAGNQPQHF
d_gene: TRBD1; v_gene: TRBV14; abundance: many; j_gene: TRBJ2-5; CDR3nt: TGTGCCAGCAGCGCTAGGGACAGTTACCAAGAGACCCAGTACTTC; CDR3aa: CASSARDSYQETQYF
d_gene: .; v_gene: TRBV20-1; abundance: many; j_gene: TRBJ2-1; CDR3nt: TGCAGTGCTAGAGAGGCGGTTTATGAGGAGCAGTTCTTC; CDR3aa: CSAREAVYEEQFF
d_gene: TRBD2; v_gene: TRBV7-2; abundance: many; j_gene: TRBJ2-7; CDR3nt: TGTGCCAGCAGCTGGGGACTAGCGGGAGGCTACGAGCAGTACTTC; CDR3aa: CASSWGLAGGYEQYF
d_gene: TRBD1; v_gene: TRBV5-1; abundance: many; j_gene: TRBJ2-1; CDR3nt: TGCGCCAGCAGCTTATTCCCGGACAGGGGGAATGAGCAGTTCTTC; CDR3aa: CASSLFPDRGNEQFF